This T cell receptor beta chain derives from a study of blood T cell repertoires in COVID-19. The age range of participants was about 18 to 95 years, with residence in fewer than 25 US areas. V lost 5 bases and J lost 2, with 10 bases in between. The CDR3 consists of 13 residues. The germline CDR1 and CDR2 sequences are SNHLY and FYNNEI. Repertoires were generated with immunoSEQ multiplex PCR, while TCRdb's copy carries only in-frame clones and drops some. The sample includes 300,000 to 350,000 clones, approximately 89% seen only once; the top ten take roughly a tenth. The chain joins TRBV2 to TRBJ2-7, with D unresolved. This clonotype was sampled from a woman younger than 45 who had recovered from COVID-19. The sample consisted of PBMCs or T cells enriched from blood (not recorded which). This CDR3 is CASSLENPYEQYF. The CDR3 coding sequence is TGTGCCAGCAGTCTGGAGAATCCCTACGAGCAGTACTTC. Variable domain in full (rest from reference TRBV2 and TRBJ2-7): EPEVTQTPSHQVTQMGQEVILRCVPISNHLYFYWYRQILGQKVEFLVSFYNNEISEKSEIFDDQFSVERPDGSNFTLKIRSTKLEDSAMYFCASSLENPYEQYFGPGTRLTVT.